Each of the 20 T cell receptor beta chains below was sequenced from the same sample in a study of control samples from healthy donors and cancer patients. Using immunoSEQ multiplex PCR, the repertoire was profiled, and TCRdb retains in-frame clones only, with some absent. This table holds about 160,000 clones, about 90% found once. The sequencing input was blood. The receptors stem from a man younger than 40 in good health.

The gene calls are TRBV24-1 and TRBJ2-7; possible D gene TRBD2, 5 bases. The V gene's germline CDR1 is KGHDR and CDR2 SFDVKD. The CDR3 runs to 13 residues. Trimming cost V 4 bases and J 2 bases, with 8 bases left between them. Here the CDR3 DNA reads TGTGCCACCAGTGACCCGGGGACCTACGAGCAGTACTTC. Protein sequence: CATSDPGTYEQYF.

The chain has TRBV19 and TRBJ1-3; D not resolved. Between the trimmed V and J ends, which lost 4 bases and 0 bases, there was a span of 1 base. The germline gives CDR1 LNHDA, CDR2 SQIVND (reference sequence). The CDR3 extends over 12 amino acids. This CDR3 is CASSTSGNTIYF. The DNA for the CDR3 is TGTGCCAGTAGTACCTCTGGAAACACCATATATTTT.

The chain uses TRBV9 and TRBJ2-3; D is unclear. The CDR3 covers 12 residues. V lost 6 bases to trimming and J lost 6 bases, with 11 bases between them. CDR1 is SGDLS and CDR2 is YYNGEE in the germline V gene. The CDR3 nucleotides read TGTGCCAGCAACCTCACTCCCGATACGCAGTATTTT. Translated, it gives CASNLTPDTQYF.

This clone was counted a few times. The J gene is TRBJ1-5, the V gene TRBV10-2, with 7 bases lining up with TRBD1. CDR1 is WSHSY and CDR2 is SAAADI in the germline V gene. With 0 bases clipped from V and 5 bases from J, the junction kept 7 bases outside the gene matches. The CDR3 totals 16 residues. The CDR3 spells CASSESVQGEYQPQHF. DNA of the CDR3: TGCGCCAGCAGTGAGTCTGTGCAGGGGGAATATCAGCCCCAGCATTTT.

This clone has only one observation. The rearrangement uses TRBV27 and TRBJ1-4; D call uncertain. V dropped 4 bases and J dropped 5 bases, with 2 bases sitting between them. CDR1 and CDR2 (germline): MNHEY, SMNVEV (reference sequence). The CDR3 runs to 11 residues. Written as DNA, the CDR3 is TGTGCCAGCAGTTACAATGAAAAACTGTTTTTT. It specifies CASSYNEKLFF.

The chain is built from TRBV4-2 and TRBJ2-6, with D possibly TRBD1 on 5 matching bases. CDR1 LGHNA and CDR2 YNFKEQ come from the germline V gene. V shed 0 bases and J shed 2 bases, with 11 bases lying between them. There are 17 residues in the CDR3. For the CDR3, the DNA is TGTGCCAGCAGCCAAGAAGGGGCCAGGGCTGGGGCCAACGTCCTGACTTTC. It specifies CASSQEGARAGANVLTF.

This clone was seen only a few times. The chain joins TRBV28 to TRBJ2-2; D gene ambiguous. The CDR3 consists of 12 residues. Trimming pared 3 bases from V and 5 bases from J, leaving 4 bases between. The germline V gene encodes CDR1 MDHEN and CDR2 SYDVKM. The CDR3 here is CASSFRTGELFF. The DNA for the CDR3 is TGTGCCAGCAGTTTTCGGACCGGGGAGCTGTTTTTT.

This rearrangement joins TRBV7-3 to TRBJ2-5, with TRBD2 matching over 10 bases. V lost 1 base to trimming and J lost 5 bases; unmatched junction nucleotides: 7. Looked up from germline, CDR1 is SGHTA and CDR2 is FQGTGA. The CDR3 has 16 residues. CDR3: CASSLMSGRAPETQYF. The CDR3 DNA reads TGTGCCAGCAGCTTAATGAGCGGGAGGGCCCCGGAGACCCAGTACTTC.

This clone has just one count. The V gene is TRBV24-1, the J gene TRBJ1-2; D ambiguous. This CDR3 comprises 12 residues. Trimming took 7 bases from V and 8 from J, leaving 13 bases between them. Germline V gives CDR1 KGHDR, CDR2 SFDVKD. Written as DNA, the CDR3 is TGTGCCACCAGCTATCCCGCGGGGGGCTACACCTTC. It yields the protein CATSYPAGGYTF.

This chain connects TRBV12-3 or TRBV12-4 to TRBJ1-1; D is undetermined. The CDR3 totals 13 residues. Trimming removed 3 bases at V and 11 bases at J, with 16 bases between. CDR3 nucleotide sequence: TGTGCCAGCAGTTTTTCGGAGCCGCCGCGGGCTTTCTTT. The encoded protein is CASSFSEPPRAFF.

The J gene is TRBJ2-7, the V gene TRBV4-1, with 11 bases matching TRBD2. Germline V lookup: CDR1 MGHRA, CDR2 YSYEKL. This CDR3 has 19 amino acids. The junction had 17 bases not matched to a gene; V was cut back by 1 base and J by 6 bases. DNA for the CDR3: TGCGCCAGCAGCCAAGTTGGGGGGGAACTAGCGGGAGCAATGGCCGAGCAGTACTTC. Its protein is CASSQVGGELAGAMAEQYF.

V usage is TRBV13 and J usage is TRBJ1-5, with unresolved D. V was clipped by 5 bases and J by 0 bases, with 20 bases between them. The CDR3 runs 18 residues. Germline V CDR1 and CDR2: PRHDT, FYEKMQ (reference sequence). Written as DNA, the CDR3 is TGTGCCAGCAGCGGAAGTGCCCCTGGACGGCCTAGCAATCAGCCCCAGCATTTT. Translating gives CASSGSAPGRPSNQPQHF. The whole variable domain, filled in from reference TRBV13 and TRBJ1-5, reads AAGVIQSPRHLIKEKRETATLKCYPIPRHDTVYWYQQGPGQDPQFLISFYEKMQSDKGSIPDRFSAQQFSDYHSELNMSSLELGDSALYFCASSGSAPGRPSNQPQHFGDGTRLSIL.

In regard to this clone: One end of the junction varies from germline; a read error may be responsible. The chain has TRBV27 and TRBJ1-2; weak D call: TRBD1 (5 bases). This CDR3 is 8 amino acids long. Germline V gene data show CDR1 as MNHEY and CDR2 as SMNVEV (reference sequence). CDR3 region: CASSRDFF. The CDR3 DNA reads TGTGCCAGCAGTAGGGACTTCTTC.

The chain couples TRBV5-6 to TRBJ2-7; the D is unclear. Trimming pared 1 base from V and 2 bases from J, leaving 7 bases between. Germline V CDR1 and CDR2: SGHDT, YYEEEE. The CDR3 sequence is 13 residues long. CDR3 coding DNA: TGTGCCAGCAGCTTGATACCCACCTACGAGCAGTACTTC. Protein sequence: CASSLIPTYEQYF.

This chain connects TRBV2 to TRBJ1-2, with 9 bases fitting TRBD1. This CDR3 contains 15 residues. Looked up from germline, CDR1 is SNHLY and CDR2 is FYNNEI. V lost 8 bases, J lost 7 bases, and 14 bases stayed unmatched. CDR3 sequence: CASRDRDSTVRGYTF. DNA of the CDR3: TGTGCCAGCCGGGACAGGGATTCCACCGTTCGTGGCTACACCTTC.

The chain uses TRBV6-5 and TRBJ1-6, with 8 positions matching TRBD1. CDR3 length: 16 residues. V was pared by 0 bases and J by 6 bases, with 4 bases of the junction left unmatched. CDR1 is MNHEY and CDR2 is SVGAGI in the germline V gene. CDR3 coding DNA: TGTGCCAGCAGTTACTCCGACAGGGGCGTTAATTCACCCCTCCACTTT. Protein sequence: CASSYSDRGVNSPLHF.

This clone has a single count. The V gene is TRBV3-1 (or the pseudogene TRBV3-2), the J gene TRBJ1-3, with TRBD1 matching over 7 bases. Germline V gene sequence: CDR1 LGHDT, CDR2 YNNKEL (reference sequence). The length of the CDR3 is 16 residues. V lost 3 bases to trimming and J lost 1 base; unmatched junction nucleotides: 6. The CDR3 loop is CASSQGTATSGNTIYF. CDR3 nucleotide sequence: TGTGCCAGCAGCCAGGGGACAGCTACTTCTGGAAACACCATATATTTT.

The chain carries TRBV6-5 and TRBJ2-7; D perhaps matches TRBD2 (5 bases). The CDR3 is 13 amino acids. V lost 0 bases, J lost 6 bases, and 9 bases lay in between. Germline values: CDR1 MNHEY, CDR2 SVGAGI. CDR3 nucleotides: TGTGCCAGCAGTTACTCGTCTGGAGGCGAGCAGTACTTC. Translating it yields CASSYSSGGEQYF.

The chain has TRBV7-9 and TRBJ2-1; a weak D match, TRBD1 (7 bases). The CDR3 loop spans 18 amino acids. In germline, CDR1 is SEHNR, CDR2 FQNEAQ (reference sequence). Deletions cut 2 bases from V and 0 bases from J, with 17 bases between. The CDR3 loop is CASSLTLAAGGSYNEQFF. The CDR3 coding sequence is TGTGCCAGCAGCTTAACTTTAGCGGCAGGGGGCTCCTACAATGAGCAGTTCTTC. The entire variable domain, with the rest obtained from reference TRBV7-9 and TRBJ2-1, is as follows: DTGVSQNPRHKITKRGQNVTFRCDPISEHNRLYWYRQTLGQGPEFLTYFQNEAQLEKSRLLSDRFSAERPKGSFSTLEIQRTEQGDSAMYLCASSLTLAAGGSYNEQFFGPGTRLTVL.

This clone appeared a single time. The CDR3 region is CASSRGSGYTSTEAFF. The CDR3 coding sequence is TGCGCCAGCAGCCGAGGGAGCGGATATACGAGCACTGAAGCTTTCTTT. This chain connects TRBV5-1 to TRBJ1-1, with D uncertain. Trimming pared 4 bases from V and 4 bases from J, leaving 20 bases between. The CDR3 runs 16 residues. The V gene's germline CDR1 is SGHRS and CDR2 YFSETQ.